This T cell receptor (beta chain) appears in the sequencing data of a study of control samples from healthy donors and cancer patients. The CDR3 is made up of 13 amino acids. Trimming shortened V by 2 bases and J by 0 bases, and 2 bases separated the two germline ends. Produced via immunoSEQ multiplex PCR; TCRdb's table is partial and in-frame only. The sample lists some 71,000 clones, 89% occurring once. This receptor was taken from a man aged 55-75 years with colorectal cancer. What was sequenced was PBMCs. The chain joins TRBV12-3 or TRBV12-4 to TRBJ1-3, with D uncertain. The chain's CDR3 is CASSLSSGNTIYF. DNA of the CDR3: TGTGCCAGCAGTTTAAGCTCTGGAAACACCATATATTTT.